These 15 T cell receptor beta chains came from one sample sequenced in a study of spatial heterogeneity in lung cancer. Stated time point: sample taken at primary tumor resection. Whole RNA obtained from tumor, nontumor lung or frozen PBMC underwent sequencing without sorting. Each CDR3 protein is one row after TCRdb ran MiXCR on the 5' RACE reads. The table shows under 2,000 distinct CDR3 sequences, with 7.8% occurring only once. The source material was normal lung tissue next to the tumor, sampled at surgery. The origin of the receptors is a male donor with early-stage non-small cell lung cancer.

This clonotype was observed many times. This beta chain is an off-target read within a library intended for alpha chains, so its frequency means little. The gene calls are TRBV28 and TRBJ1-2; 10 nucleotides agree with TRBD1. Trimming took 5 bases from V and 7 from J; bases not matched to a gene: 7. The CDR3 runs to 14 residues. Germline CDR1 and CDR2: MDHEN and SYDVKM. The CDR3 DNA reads TGTGCCAGCAGTATCGACAGGGGGCTCGGTGGCTACACCTTC. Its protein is CASSIDRGLGGYTF.

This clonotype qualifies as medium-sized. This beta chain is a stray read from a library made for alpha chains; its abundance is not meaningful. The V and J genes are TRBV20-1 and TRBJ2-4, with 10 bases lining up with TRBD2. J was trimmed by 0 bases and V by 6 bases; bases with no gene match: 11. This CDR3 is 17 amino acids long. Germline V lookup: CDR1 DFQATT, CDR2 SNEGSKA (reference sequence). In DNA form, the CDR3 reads TGCAGTGCAGGACGGGCTAGCGGGGGCCTAGCCAAAAACATTCAGTACTTC. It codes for CSAGRASGGLAKNIQYF.

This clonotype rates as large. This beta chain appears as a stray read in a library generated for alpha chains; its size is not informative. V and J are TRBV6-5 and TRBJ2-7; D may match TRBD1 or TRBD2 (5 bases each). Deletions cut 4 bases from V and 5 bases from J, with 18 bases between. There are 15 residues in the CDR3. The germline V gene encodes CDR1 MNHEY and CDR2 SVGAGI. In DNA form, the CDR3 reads TGTGCCAGCAGTTCCCCGGGACGGCTGGTACACGAGCAGTACTTC. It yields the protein CASSSPGRLVHEQYF.

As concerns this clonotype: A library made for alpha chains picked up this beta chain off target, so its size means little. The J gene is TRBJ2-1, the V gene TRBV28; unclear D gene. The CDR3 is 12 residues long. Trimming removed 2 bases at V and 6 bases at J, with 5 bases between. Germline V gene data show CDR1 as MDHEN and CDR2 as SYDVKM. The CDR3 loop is CASSLGINEQFF. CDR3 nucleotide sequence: TGTGCCAGCAGTTTAGGTATCAATGAGCAGTTCTTC. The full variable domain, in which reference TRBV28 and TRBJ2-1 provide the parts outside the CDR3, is DVKVTQSSRYLVKRTGEKVFLECVQDMDHENMFWYRQDPGLGLRLIYFSYDVKMKEKGDIPEGYSVSREKKERFSLILESASTNQTSMYLCASSLGINEQFFGPGTRLTVL.

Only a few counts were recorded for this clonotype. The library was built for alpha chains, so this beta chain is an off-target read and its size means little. CDR3 nucleotide sequence: TGTGCCAGCAGTCCCGGGACTAGCGGAGACCTTCTACGCCATACGCAGTATTTT. Its protein is CASSPGTSGDLLRHTQYF. This chain uses TRBV28 with TRBJ2-3; TRBD2 agrees at 11 bases. The length of the CDR3 is 18 residues. CDR1 MDHEN and CDR2 SYDVKM come from the germline V gene. The V and J ends lost 5 bases and 7 bases, in that order; junction bases with no gene match: 17.

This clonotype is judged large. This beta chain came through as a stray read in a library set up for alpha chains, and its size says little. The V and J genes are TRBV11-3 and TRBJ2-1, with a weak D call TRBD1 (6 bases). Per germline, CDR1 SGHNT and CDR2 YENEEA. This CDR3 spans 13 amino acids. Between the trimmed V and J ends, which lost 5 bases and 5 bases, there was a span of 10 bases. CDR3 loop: CASSHGGHNEQFF. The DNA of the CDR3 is TGTGCCAGCAGCCATGGGGGCCACAATGAGCAGTTCTTC.

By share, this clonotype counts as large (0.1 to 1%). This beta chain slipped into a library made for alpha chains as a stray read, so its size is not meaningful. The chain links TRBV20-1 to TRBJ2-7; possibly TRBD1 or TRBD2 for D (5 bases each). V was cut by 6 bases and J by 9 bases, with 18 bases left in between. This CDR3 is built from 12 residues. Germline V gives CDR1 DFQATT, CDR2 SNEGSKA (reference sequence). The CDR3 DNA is TGCAGTGCATCCGGGACGCCGAACCCGCAGTACTTC. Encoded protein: CSASGTPNPQYF.

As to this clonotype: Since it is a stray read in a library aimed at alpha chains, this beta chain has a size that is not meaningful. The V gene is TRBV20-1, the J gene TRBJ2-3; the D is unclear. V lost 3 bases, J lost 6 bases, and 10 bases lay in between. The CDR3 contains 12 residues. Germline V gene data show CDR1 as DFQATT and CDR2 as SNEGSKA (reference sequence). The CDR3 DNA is TGCAGTGCTAGTACCCTAACGGATACGCAGTATTTT. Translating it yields CSASTLTDTQYF.

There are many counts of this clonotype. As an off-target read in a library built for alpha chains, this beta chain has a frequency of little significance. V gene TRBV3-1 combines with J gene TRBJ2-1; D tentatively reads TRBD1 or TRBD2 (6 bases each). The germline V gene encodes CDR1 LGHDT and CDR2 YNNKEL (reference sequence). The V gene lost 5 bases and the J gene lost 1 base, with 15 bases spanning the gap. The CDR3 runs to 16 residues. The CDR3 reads CASSFTGGPSYNEQFF. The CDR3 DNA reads TGTGCCAGCAGCTTTACTGGGGGGCCGTCCTACAATGAGCAGTTCTTC.

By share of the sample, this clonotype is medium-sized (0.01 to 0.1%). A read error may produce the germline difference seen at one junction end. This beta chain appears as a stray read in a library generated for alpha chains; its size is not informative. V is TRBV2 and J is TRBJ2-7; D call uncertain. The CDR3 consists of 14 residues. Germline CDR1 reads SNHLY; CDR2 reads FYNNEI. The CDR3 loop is CASTEGIHSYEQYF. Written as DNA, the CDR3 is TGTGCCAGCACTGAAGGGATCCACTCCTACGAGCAGTACTTC.

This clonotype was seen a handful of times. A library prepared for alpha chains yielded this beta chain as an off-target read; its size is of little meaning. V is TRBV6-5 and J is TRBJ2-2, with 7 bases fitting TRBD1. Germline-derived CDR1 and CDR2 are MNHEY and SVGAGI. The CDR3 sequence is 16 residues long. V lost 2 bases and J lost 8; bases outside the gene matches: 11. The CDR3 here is CASSYRRTGGSGELFF. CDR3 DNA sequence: TGTGCCAGCAGTTACAGGAGGACAGGAGGATCTGGGGAGCTGTTTTTT.

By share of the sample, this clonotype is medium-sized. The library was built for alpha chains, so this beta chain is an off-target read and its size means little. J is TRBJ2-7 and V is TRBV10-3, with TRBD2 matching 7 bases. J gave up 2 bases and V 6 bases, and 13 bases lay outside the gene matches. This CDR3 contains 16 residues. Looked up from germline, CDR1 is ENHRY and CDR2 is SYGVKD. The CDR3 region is CAISHLGGGNPYEQYF. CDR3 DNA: TGTGCCATCAGCCACCTTGGGGGGGGGAATCCCTACGAGCAGTACTTC.

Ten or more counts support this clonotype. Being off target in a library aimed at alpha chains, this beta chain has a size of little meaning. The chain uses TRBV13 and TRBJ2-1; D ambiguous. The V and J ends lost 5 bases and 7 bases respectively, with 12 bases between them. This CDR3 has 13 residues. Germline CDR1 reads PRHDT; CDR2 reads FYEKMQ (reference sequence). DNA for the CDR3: TGTGCCAGCAGCCCGCCAGCGATTAATGAGCAGTTCTTC. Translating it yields CASSPPAINEQFF.

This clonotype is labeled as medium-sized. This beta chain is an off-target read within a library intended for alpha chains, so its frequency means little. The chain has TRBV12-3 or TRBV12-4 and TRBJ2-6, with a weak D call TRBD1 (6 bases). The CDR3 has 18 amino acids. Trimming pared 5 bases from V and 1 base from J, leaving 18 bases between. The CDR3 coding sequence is TGTGCCAGCAGTAGCGATTGGGGGCGGAAGTCTGGGGCCAACGTCCTGACTTTC. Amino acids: CASSSDWGRKSGANVLTF.

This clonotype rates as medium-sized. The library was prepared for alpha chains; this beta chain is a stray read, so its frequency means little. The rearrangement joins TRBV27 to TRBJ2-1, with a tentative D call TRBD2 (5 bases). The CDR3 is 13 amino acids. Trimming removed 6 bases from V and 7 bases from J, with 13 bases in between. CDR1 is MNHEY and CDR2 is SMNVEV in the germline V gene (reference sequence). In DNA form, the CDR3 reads TGTGCCAGCAGGGCGAAACCGGGGAATGAGCAGTTCTTC. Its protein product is CASRAKPGNEQFF.